The 25 T cell receptor beta chains below all came from one sample that was sequenced in a study of T cell responses to AZD1222 COVID-19 vaccine. Method: immunoSEQ multiplex PCR; TCRdb's copy keeps in-frame clones and lacks some. This table holds around 180,000 clones, more than 70% found once. The sequencing here drew on peripheral blood, taken 28 days after the second AZD1222 dose. The receptor source for this set is an adult who received the AZD1222 COVID-19 vaccine.

The chain joins TRBV12-3 or TRBV12-4 to TRBJ1-2, with unresolved D. This CDR3 is 13 amino acids long. Between the trimmed V and J ends, which lost 6 bases and 8 bases, there was a span of 16 bases. DNA for the CDR3: TGTGCCAGCAGCTCCCTCTCCGGGCTAGGCTACACCTTC. Its translation: CASSSLSGLGYTF.

The V call is TRBV11-2, the J call TRBJ2-7, with D perhaps TRBD1 (6 bases). This CDR3 has 16 amino acids. V dropped 5 bases and J dropped 6 bases, with 23 bases sitting between them. From germline, CDR1 is SGHAT and CDR2 FQNNGV. CDR3 protein: CASSQGLKGGIVEQYF. CDR3 bases: TGTGCCAGCAGCCAGGGCCTTAAAGGGGGTATCGTCGAGCAGTACTTC.

This chain joins TRBV27 and TRBJ2-7, with 12 bases that match TRBD2. The germline V gene has CDR1 MNHEY and CDR2 SMNVEV (reference sequence). Losses at the gene ends were 6 bases for V and 5 bases for J; bases not matched to a gene: 8. The CDR3 is 15 residues long. The DNA for the CDR3 is TGTGCCAGCAGGTCCTTGGGACTAGCGGGTAACGAGCAGTACTTC. Its protein is CASRSLGLAGNEQYF.

The chain couples TRBV30 to TRBJ1-2; unclear D gene. V lost 6 bases and J lost 4, with 0 bases in between. CDR1 and CDR2 (germline): GTSNPN, SVGIG (reference sequence). The CDR3 is 8 residues long. The CDR3 sequence: CACYGYTF. Written as DNA, the CDR3 is TGTGCCTGCTATGGCTACACCTTC.

The CDR3 sequence is CASSIATGALGELFF. Written as DNA, the CDR3 is TGTGCCAGCAGCATCGCGACAGGGGCGTTGGGGGAGCTGTTTTTT. The chain couples TRBV5-4 to TRBJ2-2; TRBD1 matches 8 bases. J gave up 8 bases and V 4 bases, and 10 bases lay outside the gene matches. Germline V gene sequence: CDR1 SGHNT, CDR2 YYREEE (reference sequence). The CDR3 is made up of 15 amino acids.

The genes are TRBV7-2 and TRBJ1-3; the D is unclear. The germline V gene encodes CDR1 SGHTA and CDR2 FQGNSA. The CDR3 covers 17 residues. The V end was cut by 3 bases, the J end by 0 bases, with 15 bases between. CDR3 coding DNA: TGTGCCAGCAGCTTGTACGGGAGGATTTCCTCTGGAAACACCATATATTTT. Translating gives CASSLYGRISSGNTIYF.

The V call is TRBV1, the J call TRBJ2-3; the D segment call TRBD1 is taken from the table without a DNA check. TRBV1 corresponds to a pseudogene. The CDR3 has 14 amino acids. Here the CDR3 DNA reads TGCACCAGCAGTCGGGACACTTGCACAGATACGCAGTATTTT. This codes for CTSSRDTCTDTQYF.

CDR3 protein: CASTIPPGQSHFQNTIYF. The CDR3 DNA reads as TGTGCCAGCACAATCCCGCCGGGGCAATCCCATTTTCAGAACACCATATATTTT. The rearrangement links TRBV7-2 to TRBJ1-3; weak D call: TRBD1 (5 bases). CDR1 SGHTA and CDR2 FQGNSA come from the germline V gene. The CDR3 has 18 amino acids. The V and J ends lost 7 bases and 7 bases respectively, with 29 bases between them.

The V call is TRBV6-5, the J call TRBJ2-3; TRBD1 matches 8 bases. The CDR3 covers 15 residues. Germline-derived CDR1 and CDR2 are MNHEY and SVGAGI. J gave up 9 bases and V 6 bases, and 14 bases lay outside the gene matches. CDR3 DNA sequence: TGTGCCAGCAGCCCAAACCAACACAGGGGGGAGACGCAGTATTTT. The encoded protein is CASSPNQHRGETQYF.

Only one count was recorded for this clone. This chain connects TRBV6-2 or TRBV6-3 to TRBJ1-2; weak D call: TRBD1 (6 bases). Germline V gene data show CDR1 as MNHEY and CDR2 as SVGEGT. Trimming left V 5 bases short and J 2 bases short, with 12 bases between. The CDR3 runs to 14 residues. The CDR3 nucleotides are TGTGCCAGCAGTGACTGGACAGCGAACTATGGCTACACCTTC. Its translation: CASSDWTANYGYTF.

The genes are TRBV7-9 and TRBJ2-5, with TRBD2 matching over 8 bases. Germline loops: CDR1 SEHNR, CDR2 FQNEAQ (reference sequence). The length of the CDR3 is 15 residues. V lost 5 bases and J lost 2; bases outside the gene matches: 7. The CDR3 loop reads CASSRSGMEQETQYF. Here the CDR3 DNA reads TGTGCCAGCAGCCGTAGCGGGATGGAGCAAGAGACCCAGTACTTC.

The chain joins TRBV21-1 to TRBJ2-7; the D segment call TRBD2 is taken from the table without a DNA check. TRBV21-1 has pseudogene status. The CDR3 extends over 13 amino acids. The CDR3 sequence is CASEGVGGSEQYF. CDR3 sequence (DNA): TGTGCCAGCGAGGGGGTGGGAGGGTCCGAGCAGTACTTC.

This clone was seen a single time. CDR3 coding DNA: TGTGCCAGCTCACCGATTCTGGCGGCCCTTAGGGACGAGCAGTACTTC. Protein sequence: CASSPILAALRDEQYF. V and J are TRBV18 and TRBJ2-7; D is ambiguous. The germline gives CDR1 KGHSH, CDR2 LQKENI. The CDR3 loop spans 16 amino acids. Trimming took off 3 bases at V and 5 bases at J, with 20 bases between the two ends.

This chain uses TRBV5-4 with TRBJ1-4, with a tentative D call TRBD1 (5 bases). CDR1 and CDR2 from the germline V gene are SGHNT and YYREEE (reference sequence). Deletions cut 0 bases from V and 12 bases from J, with 12 bases between. The CDR3 has 13 amino acids. The CDR3 region is CASSLGGRPELFF. The CDR3 region has the DNA TGTGCCAGCAGCTTGGGGGGCAGACCCGAACTGTTTTTT.

In regard to this clone: The sample holds other DNA sequences that translate to the same CDR3. DNA of the CDR3: TGTGCCAGCAGTCTGGATAGCAATCAGCCCCAGCATTTT. Protein: CASSLDSNQPQHF. V usage is TRBV7-3 and J usage is TRBJ1-5; no clear D gene. The V gene lost 6 bases and the J gene lost 0 bases, with 6 bases spanning the gap. This CDR3 is built from 13 residues. Germline V gene lookup returns CDR1 SGHTA and CDR2 FQGTGA.

The chain is built from TRBV25-1 and TRBJ1-2, with D hard to call. The CDR3 totals 14 residues. Trimming took 7 bases from V and 6 from J, leaving 18 bases between them. Germline-derived CDR1 and CDR2 are MGHDK and SYGVNS. Here the CDR3 reads CASTSKRREDGYTF. Written as DNA, the CDR3 is TGTGCCAGCACTTCGAAGAGACGGGAAGATGGCTACACCTTC.

V gene TRBV6-5 combines with J gene TRBJ2-3; D is undetermined. CDR1 and CDR2 (germline): MNHEY, SVGAGI. The V gene lost 11 bases and the J gene lost 1 base, with 4 bases spanning the gap. CDR3 length: 10 amino acids. This CDR3 is CAGGTDTQYF. The CDR3 bases are TGTGCCGGGGGCACAGATACGCAGTATTTT.

The chain joins TRBV21-1 to TRBJ1-4. TRBV21-1 is recorded as a pseudogene. The CDR3 has 11 amino acids. CDR3 bases: TGTGCCAGCAGCAAAGGGGGGAAACTGTTTTTT. Its protein is CASSKGGKLFF.

The chain couples TRBV19 to TRBJ2-3; 9 bases align to TRBD1. The V segment lost 5 bases and the J segment 3 bases; nucleotides outside the gene matches: 6. This CDR3 is 15 amino acids long. The germline V gene encodes CDR1 LNHDA and CDR2 SQIVND (reference sequence). The CDR3 region has the DNA TGTGCCAGTAGTTCTAGACAGGGGGAGACAGATACGCAGTATTTT. Amino acid sequence: CASSSRQGETDTQYF.

The rearrangement uses TRBV7-3 and TRBJ2-7, with D perhaps given as TRBD1 or TRBD2 (6 bases each). Germline CDR1 and CDR2: SGHTA and FQGTGA. Trimming cost V 9 bases and J 7 bases, with 22 bases left between them. The CDR3 is 14 amino acids. The CDR3 bases are TGTGCCAGTAAACAGGGAGGCCCTGCTACGGAGCAGTACTTC. Translation gives CASKQGGPATEQYF.

This chain uses TRBV5-5 with TRBJ1-5; a weak D match, TRBD1 (5 bases). The CDR3 consists of 16 residues. CDR1 is SGHKS and CDR2 is YYEKEE in the germline V gene (reference sequence). V lost 0 bases to trimming and J lost 4 bases, with 14 bases between them. The CDR3 sequence: CASSLGARGGNQPQHF. In DNA form, the CDR3 reads TGTGCCAGCAGCTTGGGCGCTCGCGGGGGAAATCAGCCCCAGCATTTT.

The chain uses TRBV11-2 and TRBJ1-6; unclear D gene. V was trimmed by 5 bases and J by 5 bases, leaving 16 bases between them. CDR3 length equals 16 residues. The germline V gene encodes CDR1 SGHAT and CDR2 FQNNGV. The CDR3 bases are TGTGCCAGCAGCCGACGAGAGACGGGAAATAATTCACCCCTCCACTTT. Protein sequence: CASSRRETGNNSPLHF.

The rearrangement links TRBV6-2 or TRBV6-3 to TRBJ2-7; no definite D call. V lost 5 bases and J 5 bases, leaving 10 bases between the germline ends. CDR1 and CDR2 from the germline V gene are MNHEY and SVGEGT. CDR3 length equals 12 residues. CDR3 loop: CASSPLWDEQYF. Written as DNA, the CDR3 is TGTGCCAGCAGTCCACTCTGGGACGAGCAGTACTTC.

The J gene is TRBJ2-6, the V gene TRBV5-1; the D is unclear. The CDR3 runs to 15 residues. Trimming left V 1 base short and J 0 bases short, with 5 bases between. The germline V gene has CDR1 SGHRS and CDR2 YFSETQ. The CDR3 coding sequence is TGCGCCAGCAGCTTGAGCCTCTCTGGGGCCAACGTCCTGACTTTC. Translated: CASSLSLSGANVLTF.

V is TRBV19 and J is TRBJ1-5; D is undetermined. With 9 bases removed from V and 0 bases from J, the gap between germline ends came to 12 bases. The CDR3 loop spans 14 amino acids. Germline V gene data show CDR1 as LNHDA and CDR2 as SQIVND (reference sequence). The CDR3 region is CASKDRYSNQPQHF. The CDR3 DNA is TGTGCCAGCAAAGACCGTTATAGCAATCAGCCCCAGCATTTT. Based on the CDR3 plus reference TRBV19 and TRBJ1-5, the full variable domain is DGGITQSPKYLFRKEGQNVTLSCEQNLNHDAMYWYRQDPGQGLRLIYYSQIVNDFQKGDIAEGYSVSREKKESFPLTVTSAQKNPTAFYLCASKDRYSNQPQHFGDGTRLSIL.